These T cell receptor beta chains were read from a single sample in a study of monozygotic twins with inflammatory bowel disease. Each CDR3 protein gets one entry in TCRdb, which reprocessed the 5' RACE reads and gives no DNA. The specimen's table records approximately 420,000 distinct CDR3 sequences. Sequencing input: blood. The receptors originated from a human donor with ulcerative colitis or Crohn's disease, or a healthy co-twin of an affected twin (not recorded which). CDR3s include the opening cysteine and the closing phenylalanine or tryptophan.

V	J	CDR3
TRBV5-1	TRBJ2-5	CASSSMGTGEETQYF
TRBV12-3/TRBV12-4	TRBJ2-1	CASSILGYEQFF
TRBV5-1	TRBJ2-1	CASGRGGLRNNEQFF
TRBV19	TRBJ2-2	CASSIGQGTGELFF
TRBV20-1	TRBJ2-5	CSARTSAETQYF
TRBV3-1	TRBJ2-1	CASSQRGSHNEQFF
TRBV29-1	TRBJ2-3	CSVEGEGGTDTQYF
TRBV20-1	TRBJ1-1	CSVTGTNTEAFF
TRBV5-4	TRBJ2-5	CASSLDTMGETQYF
TRBV3-1	TRBJ1-3	CASSNVIQGASGNTIYF
TRBV5-1	TRBJ1-2	CASSLEDNPRYGYTF
TRBV28	TRBJ2-7	CASSSLPRGSGKSSYEQYF
TRBV18	TRBJ2-1	CASSPGQGTNEQFF
TRBV5-1	TRBJ1-3	CASSLLGVAPGNTIYF
TRBV24-1	TRBJ1-5	CATSDSQGYQPQHF
TRBV6-5	TRBJ2-1	CASSYSGLLSNEQFF
TRBV2	TRBJ2-4	CASGVLNPVPRF
TRBV7-9	TRBJ2-5	CASSHAGAVETQYF
TRBV19	TRBJ2-2	CASTKLGGTGELFF
TRBV3-1	TRBJ2-7	CASSQEKWAHHSARDEQYF
TRBV7-3	TRBJ2-3	CASSFDGASTDTQYF
TRBV5-1	TRBJ2-7	CASSLWTGADEQYF
TRBV5-1	TRBJ1-1	CASSRTSGRAGLGAEAFF
TRBV5-1	TRBJ2-1	CASSKQGPPAYNEQFF
TRBV6-5	TRBJ1-3	CASSLFPASSGNTIYF
TRBV5-1	TRBJ1-3	CASSLGRARTSGNTIYF
TRBV6-1	TRBJ2-6	CASNPQGAGANVLTF
TRBV28	TRBJ1-2	CASSFQGLGYGYTF
TRBV6-5	TRBJ2-5	CASSYGGGARETQYF
TRBV5-1	TRBJ1-1	CASSLGDGREAFF
TRBV18	TRBJ2-7	CASSPGTYEQYF
TRBV5-1	TRBJ2-7	CASSLGGGRGLAETYEQYF
TRBV12-3/TRBV12-4	TRBJ2-2	CASSLGGRWAGELFF
TRBV2	TRBJ2-7	CASSLVRTSSYEQYF
TRBV12-3/TRBV12-4	TRBJ2-5	CASSGALRETQYF
TRBV6-2/TRBV6-3	TRBJ2-1	CASSRIKRFSPGASSYNEQFF
TRBV4-2	TRBJ2-5	CASSQEGGAGVETQYF
TRBV6-5	TRBJ2-1	CASSNLADTNEQFF
TRBV7-2	TRBJ1-5	CASSLAVRTGLHQPQHF
TRBV5-1	TRBJ2-7	CASSLAPGQGVYEQYF
TRBV27	TRBJ2-5	CASSESGRRETQYF
TRBV6-2/TRBV6-3	TRBJ2-3	CASRPGLAGGPADTQYF
TRBV21-1	TRBJ2-2	CASSKAPGPEDTGELFF
TRBV15	TRBJ2-1	CATSRDRLSGPGNEQFF
TRBV18	TRBJ2-3	CASSPDRALQGGQYF
TRBV5-6	TRBJ1-1	CASTKGRRGTEAFF
TRBV20-1	TRBJ2-7	CSARSTSGRAGREQYF
TRBV5-1	TRBJ1-1	CASSLLTGYSEAFF
TRBV5-1	TRBJ2-1	CASSLGYRDRGDNEQFF
TRBV7-9	TRBJ2-2	CASSPLRSVWSTGELFF
TRBV3-1	TRBJ1-6	CASSRGDSPLHF
TRBV18	TRBJ2-7	CASSPRSSYEQYF
TRBV24-1	TRBJ2-1	CATEEAYNEQFF
TRBV5-5	TRBJ2-1	CASSLLGLGNEQFF
TRBV7-2	TRBJ1-2	CASSRERDGYTF
TRBV6-2/TRBV6-3	TRBJ1-1	CASSYSDKAFF
TRBV7-2	TRBJ2-7	CASSFFPPGLYEQYF
TRBV5-6	TRBJ1-1	CASSLMEQNTEAFF
TRBV18	TRBJ2-7	CASSPGALLGEQYF
TRBV7-8	TRBJ2-7	CASSSGQGDEQYF